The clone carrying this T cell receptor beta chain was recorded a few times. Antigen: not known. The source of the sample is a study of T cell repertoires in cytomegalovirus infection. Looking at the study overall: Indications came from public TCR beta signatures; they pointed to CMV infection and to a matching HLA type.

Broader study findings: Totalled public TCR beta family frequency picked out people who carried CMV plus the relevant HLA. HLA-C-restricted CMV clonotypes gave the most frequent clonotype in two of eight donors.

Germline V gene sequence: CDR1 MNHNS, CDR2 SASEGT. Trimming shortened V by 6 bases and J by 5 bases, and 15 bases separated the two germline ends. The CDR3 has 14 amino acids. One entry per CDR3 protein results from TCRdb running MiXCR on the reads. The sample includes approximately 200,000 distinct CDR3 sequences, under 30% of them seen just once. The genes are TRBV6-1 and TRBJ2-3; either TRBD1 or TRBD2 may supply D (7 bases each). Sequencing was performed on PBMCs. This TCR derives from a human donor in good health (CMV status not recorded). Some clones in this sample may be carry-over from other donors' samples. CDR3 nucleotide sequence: TGTGCCAGCAGACTCCCAGGGGGGGAAGATACGCAGTATTTT. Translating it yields CASRLPGGEDTQYF.